The next 3 T cell receptor beta chains were all read from a single sample in a study of Ad26.COV2.S vaccination and SARS-CoV-2 variants. Treatment reported: about 20 received Ad26.COV2.S at low or high dose, single or two shots; roughly 5 received placebo; per-sample allocation not given. All samples were drawn on day 63, counting from the first vaccine or placebo injection. The repertoire was sequenced with immunoSEQ multiplex PCR; TCRdb's copy has only in-frame clones and lacks some. The sample shows approximately 300,000 clones, 85% of them seen only once. This material consisted of peripheral blood, taken in a trial of Ad26.COV2.S vaccine versus placebo. These TCRs come from a person between 18 and 65 years old who received the Ad26.COV2.S COVID-19 vaccine or a placebo.

This chain links TRBV25-1 with TRBJ2-3, with D possibly matching TRBD1 (6 bases). Germline V gives CDR1 MGHDK, CDR2 SYGVNS. CDR3 size: 16 residues. Trimming stripped 5 bases from V and 4 bases from J, with 19 bases between. The CDR3 DNA reads as TGTGCCAGCAGTAAAGGACAGTCAGGTAGCGCAGATACGCAGTATTTT. It is translated as CASSKGQSGSADTQYF.

This clone was seen only a few times. The chain combines TRBV9 with TRBJ1-1, with D unresolved. This CDR3 region has 13 residues. V lost 0 bases to trimming and J lost 2 bases, with 5 bases between them. The V gene's germline CDR1 is SGDLS and CDR2 YYNGEE. The CDR3 region has the DNA TGTGCCAGCAGCGTAGAAATTAACACTGAAGCTTTCTTT. Its protein is CASSVEINTEAFF.

The chain couples TRBV4-1 to TRBJ1-6; D gene uncertain. CDR1 and CDR2 (germline): MGHRA, YSYEKL. This CDR3 is 13 amino acids long. V gave up 2 bases and J gave up 10 bases, with 9 bases separating them. Written as DNA, the CDR3 is TGCGCCAGCAGCCAACTAGCCAGCTCACCCCTCCACTTT. It codes for CASSQLASSPLHF.